This TCR beta chain originates from a study of OX40 agonist ivuxolimab in advanced cancers. Study conclusions and caveats: Some nonresponders additionally presented with little normalized T-cell clonal expansion. Those patients achieving a partial response at 0.1-3.0 mg/kg showed among the lowest clonal expansion. More expanded clones were found, on average, in CD8+ than in CD4+ T cells.

On this clone itself: Its antigen is currently unknown.

CDR3 length: 15 amino acids. Trimming took off 4 bases at V and 7 bases at J, with 19 bases between the two ends. The V gene's germline CDR1 is MDHEN and CDR2 SYDVKM. TCRdb's copy holds only in-frame clones and misses some; the assay was immunoSEQ multiplex PCR. The repertoire includes fewer than 85,000 clones, roughly 85% of them detected once, and roughly 6.3% sits in the top ten. Peripheral blood came from all dose cohorts at three timepoints. The material was CD4+ or CD8+ T cells sorted from blood, obtained in a trial of the OX40 agonist ivuxolimab. The chain carries TRBV28 and TRBJ2-5; either TRBD1 or TRBD2 may fit D (5 bases each). The clonotype originates from an adult with an advanced solid tumor such as melanoma, head and neck, liver or kidney cancer. The CDR3 nucleotides are TGTGCCAGCAGTTCGGGGTCAACGGGACGCTCGACCCAGTACTTC. Residues: CASSSGSTGRSTQYF.